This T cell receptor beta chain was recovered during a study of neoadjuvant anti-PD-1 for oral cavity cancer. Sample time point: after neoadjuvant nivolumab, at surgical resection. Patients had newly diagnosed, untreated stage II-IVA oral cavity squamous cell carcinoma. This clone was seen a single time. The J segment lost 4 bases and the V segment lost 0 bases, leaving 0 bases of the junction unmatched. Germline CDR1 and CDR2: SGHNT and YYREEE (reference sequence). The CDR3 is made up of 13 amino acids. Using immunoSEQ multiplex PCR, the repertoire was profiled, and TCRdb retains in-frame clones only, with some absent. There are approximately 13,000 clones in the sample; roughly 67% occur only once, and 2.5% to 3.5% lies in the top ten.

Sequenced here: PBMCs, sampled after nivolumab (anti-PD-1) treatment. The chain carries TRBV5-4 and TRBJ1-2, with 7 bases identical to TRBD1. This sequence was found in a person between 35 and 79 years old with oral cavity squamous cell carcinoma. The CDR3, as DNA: TGTGCCAGCAGCTTGGGGACAGGCTATGGCTACACCTTC. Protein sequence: CASSLGTGYGYTF.